What follows are 30 T cell receptor beta chains derived from one specimen sequenced in a study of CD8+ T cells in alopecia areata. Extraction and reverse transcription of RNA yielded cDNA as the sequencing template. Using immunoSEQ multiplex PCR, the repertoire was profiled, and TCRdb retains in-frame clones only, with some absent. The data contain some 100,000 clones, 55% to 65% of them singletons. Sequencing was carried out using CD4+ T cells sorted from blood. Source of these receptors: a human donor in good health.

The rearrangement uses TRBV5-1 and TRBJ2-2; D gene unclear. Trimming left V 4 bases short and J 0 bases short, with 10 bases between. This CDR3 spans 15 amino acids. Germline assignment: CDR1 SGHRS and CDR2 YFSETQ. Written as DNA, the CDR3 is TGCGCCAGCAGCCGCGTCGCTTCGAACACCGGGGAGCTGTTTTTT. Its protein is CASSRVASNTGELFF.

This clone was seen just once. The chain has TRBV30 and TRBJ1-4; D may be TRBD1 (6 bases). Trimming took off 7 bases at V and 6 bases at J, with 21 bases between the two ends. The CDR3 extends over 15 amino acids. Germline V gives CDR1 GTSNPN, CDR2 SVGIG (reference sequence). CDR3 sequence reads: CASPKLGATDEKLFF. DNA for the CDR3: TGTGCCTCGCCCAAGCTGGGGGCCACTGATGAAAAACTGTTTTTT.

This clone turned up a few times. V usage is TRBV30 and J usage is TRBJ1-1; 8 nucleotides align to TRBD1. Germline CDR1 and CDR2: GTSNPN and SVGIG (reference sequence). V lost 4 bases and J lost 6; bases outside the gene matches: 16. CDR3 size: 16 residues. The CDR3 spells CAWIGADRGVSAEAFF. CDR3 DNA sequence: TGTGCCTGGATTGGGGCCGACAGGGGCGTTAGCGCTGAAGCTTTCTTT.

The chain couples TRBV29-1 to TRBJ2-2; D perhaps matches TRBD1 (6 bases). The CDR3 is 14 residues long. The germline V and J ends were trimmed by 1 base and 6 bases, with 12 bases remaining between them. Germline V CDR1 and CDR2: SQVTM, ANQGSEA. The CDR3 here is CSVEATGIAGELFF. The DNA for the CDR3 is TGCAGCGTTGAAGCCACAGGGATTGCCGGGGAGCTGTTTTTT.

The chain has TRBV29-1 and TRBJ2-7; a possible D gene is TRBD2 (5 bases). Germline values: CDR1 SQVTM, CDR2 ANQGSEA. V was pared by 3 bases and J by 3 bases, with 12 bases between. The CDR3 consists of 13 residues. The CDR3 region is CSVEEHGLYEQYF. CDR3 bases: TGCAGCGTTGAGGAGCACGGACTCTACGAGCAGTACTTC.

This chain links TRBV18 with TRBJ2-5, with D possibly called TRBD1 or TRBD2 (5 bases each). CDR3 size: 15 residues. The V end lost 3 bases, the J end lost 5 bases, and 16 bases lay between the germline ends. Germline V gives CDR1 KGHSH, CDR2 LQKENI. CDR3 protein: CASSPQGPPGETQYF. The CDR3 region has the DNA TGTGCCAGCTCACCCCAGGGACCGCCGGGGGAGACCCAGTACTTC.

The chain uses TRBV7-2 and TRBJ2-7; TRBD1 agrees at 10 bases. Germline lookup yields CDR1 SGHTA and CDR2 FQGNSA. After removal of 3 bases from V and 6 bases from J, the junction contained 5 bases not matched to a gene. There are 14 residues in the CDR3. DNA for the CDR3: TGTGCCAGCAGCTTTGGACAGGGGGTCGGCGAGCAGTACTTC. Amino acid sequence: CASSFGQGVGEQYF.

The chain recombines TRBV29-1 with TRBJ1-2; D gene ambiguous. CDR3 size: 13 residues. Trimming stripped 4 bases from V and 1 base from J, with 10 bases between. Germline V gene sequence: CDR1 SQVTM, CDR2 ANQGSEA. The CDR3 region has the DNA TGCAGCGTTGCGCATTTTAGTAACTATGGCTACACCTTC. Translating gives CSVAHFSNYGYTF.

The J gene is TRBJ2-7, the V gene TRBV6-5; no firm D call. The CDR3 totals 11 residues. V lost 0 bases to trimming and J lost 7 bases, with 4 bases between them. CDR1 is MNHEY and CDR2 is SVGAGI in the germline V gene. CDR3 in amino acids: CASSYSGEQYF. The CDR3, as DNA: TGTGCCAGCAGTTACTCGGGGGAGCAGTACTTC.

This clone appeared a single time. The chain carries TRBV28 and TRBJ2-7; D is tentatively TRBD1 or TRBD2 (5 bases each). In germline, CDR1 is MDHEN, CDR2 SYDVKM. The CDR3 is made up of 13 amino acids. V lost 6 bases to trimming and J lost 2 bases, with 11 bases between them. The CDR3 sequence is CASSLGTPYEQYF. CDR3 DNA sequence: TGTGCCAGCAGCCTAGGGACCCCCTACGAGCAGTACTTC.

The chain is built from TRBV4-2 and TRBJ1-2; a possible D gene is TRBD1 (5 bases). CDR1 and CDR2 (germline): LGHNA, YNFKEQ. Trimming cost V 0 bases and J 3 bases, with 14 bases left between them. The CDR3 extends over 16 amino acids. The CDR3 DNA reads TGTGCCAGCAGCCAAGATCTGGCAGGGAAGGACTATGGCTACACCTTC. Protein: CASSQDLAGKDYGYTF.

The chain links TRBV5-1 to TRBJ2-3; perhaps TRBD2 as D (5 bases). The CDR3 consists of 14 residues. Germline values: CDR1 SGHRS, CDR2 YFSETQ. Trimming left V 0 bases short and J 2 bases short, with 7 bases between. In DNA form, the CDR3 reads TGCGCCAGCAGCTTGGGACTACCCACAGATACGCAGTATTTT. Translating gives CASSLGLPTDTQYF.

In nucleotides, the CDR3 is TGTGCCAGCACCTTGGATGCCTACGAGCAGTACTTC. This gives the protein CASTLDAYEQYF. V and J are TRBV11-2 and TRBJ2-7; D remains ambiguous. Trimming stripped 7 bases from V and 2 bases from J, with 9 bases between. The germline gives CDR1 SGHAT, CDR2 FQNNGV. This CDR3 region has 12 residues.

The chain combines TRBV4-1 with TRBJ1-2, with 8 bases that match TRBD1. Germline CDR1 reads MGHRA; CDR2 reads YSYEKL. The V gene end was trimmed by 6 bases and the J gene end by 2 bases; junction bases not matched to a gene: 5. CDR3 length: 14 residues. CDR3 bases: TGCGCCAGCAGTGGGACAGGAACCAACTATGGCTACACCTTC. Encoded protein: CASSGTGTNYGYTF.

The V and J genes are TRBV5-1 and TRBJ2-3; no clear D gene. The V gene's germline CDR1 is SGHRS and CDR2 YFSETQ. The CDR3 is 15 amino acids. The ends were cut back, 0 bases at V and 3 bases at J, with 11 bases in the middle. The CDR3 region has the DNA TGCGCCAGCAGCTTGGATGGCAGCAGGACAGATACGCAGTATTTT. Its protein is CASSLDGSRTDTQYF.

The V and J genes are TRBV4-1 and TRBJ2-5; a weak D match, TRBD1 (5 bases). With 0 bases removed from V and 0 bases from J, the gap between germline ends came to 11 bases. Germline V CDR1 and CDR2: MGHRA, YSYEKL. This CDR3 has 16 amino acids. CDR3 DNA sequence: TGCGCCAGCAGCCAAGACCAGACAGCCAACCAAGAGACCCAGTACTTC. This codes for CASSQDQTANQETQYF.

This clone was counted a single time. This chain uses TRBV10-3 with TRBJ2-1, with 7 bases lining up with TRBD1. The junction had 2 bases not matched to a gene; V was cut back by 2 bases and J by 7 bases. Germline V gene data show CDR1 as ENHRY and CDR2 as SYGVKD. CDR3 length: 13 residues. CDR3 bases: TGTGCCATCAGTGAGCTGACAGGGAATGAGCAGTTCTTC. This sequence encodes CAISELTGNEQFF.

The V and J genes are TRBV9 and TRBJ2-7; D is perhaps TRBD2 (6 bases). The CDR3 totals 14 residues. Germline V gives CDR1 SGDLS, CDR2 YYNGEE. V gave up 3 bases and J gave up 0 bases, with 10 bases separating them. The CDR3 reads CASSAQLASYEQYF. CDR3 nucleotides: TGTGCCAGCAGCGCACAACTAGCCTCCTACGAGCAGTACTTC.

This clone was observed a handful of times. The chain recombines TRBV5-1 with TRBJ2-4; 7 bases fit TRBD1. Germline assignment: CDR1 SGHRS and CDR2 YFSETQ. V lost 4 bases to trimming and J lost 6 bases; unmatched junction nucleotides: 10. There are 15 residues in the CDR3. In DNA form, the CDR3 reads TGCGCCAGCAGCCCGGGACAGCCTGCGGGAAACATTCAGTACTTC. Its translation: CASSPGQPAGNIQYF.

The table lists this clone with a count of one. The rearrangement links TRBV2 to TRBJ1-1, with D perhaps matching TRBD1 (6 bases). CDR1 and CDR2 (germline): SNHLY, FYNNEI. Trimming removed 7 bases at V and 3 bases at J, with 15 bases between. The CDR3 covers 14 residues. CDR3 protein: CASTQGGGDTEAFF. In DNA, the CDR3 is TGTGCCAGCACCCAAGGGGGTGGCGACACTGAAGCTTTCTTT.

The rearrangement uses TRBV6-5 and TRBJ1-1; 9 positions match TRBD1. Trimming cost V 5 bases and J 6 bases; bases outside gene matches: 4. This CDR3 has 13 residues. Per the germline V gene, CDR1 is MNHEY and CDR2 is SVGAGI. The CDR3 region has the DNA TGTGCCAGCAGTAAGGACAGGGGAGCTGAAGCTTTCTTT. Its translation is CASSKDRGAEAFF.

This clone was observed a few times. The chain employs TRBV5-1 and TRBJ2-7, with TRBD2 matching 7 bases. The CDR3 runs 16 residues. Germline V gene lookup returns CDR1 SGHRS and CDR2 YFSETQ. V gave up 4 bases and J gave up 4 bases; unmatched junction bases: 14. The CDR3 loop reads CASSASGAGPPYEQYF. The CDR3 DNA reads TGCGCCAGCAGCGCTAGCGGTGCTGGGCCCCCGTACGAGCAGTACTTC.

Worth noting for this clone: This same CDR3 is encoded by further DNA sequences in the sample. The V and J genes are TRBV29-1 and TRBJ1-1, with 8 bases lining up with TRBD1. CDR3 length: 14 residues. Trimming cost V 6 bases and J 1 base; bases outside gene matches: 7. CDR1 SQVTM and CDR2 ANQGSEA come from the germline V gene. The CDR3 is CSVKTGTGNTEAFF. CDR3 DNA sequence: TGCAGCGTGAAGACCGGGACAGGGAACACTGAAGCTTTCTTT.

This clone was counted a few times. Written as DNA, the CDR3 is TGTGCCAGCAGCCCCCGGGCGTACAATGAGCAGTTCTTC. Its protein product is CASSPRAYNEQFF. This chain connects TRBV7-9 to TRBJ2-1; D remains unclear. This CDR3 is 13 amino acids long. The V end lost 5 bases, the J end lost 4 bases, and 9 bases lay between the germline ends. From germline, CDR1 is SEHNR and CDR2 FQNEAQ (reference sequence).

The chain couples TRBV5-1 to TRBJ2-5; the D is unclear. V lost 3 bases and J lost 1, with 7 bases in between. Per germline, CDR1 SGHRS and CDR2 YFSETQ. The CDR3 is 13 amino acids. The CDR3 loop reads CASSSVPQETQYF. The CDR3 coding sequence is TGCGCCAGCAGCTCGGTCCCCCAAGAGACCCAGTACTTC.

This clone was recorded only once. The V gene is TRBV9, the J gene TRBJ2-2; D unresolved. Germline-derived CDR1 and CDR2 are SGDLS and YYNGEE. The CDR3 is 15 residues long. Trimming cost V 0 bases and J 8 bases, with 14 bases left between them. CDR3 residues: CASSVVGSSSGELFF. CDR3 nucleotide sequence: TGTGCCAGCAGCGTAGTTGGTAGCTCATCGGGGGAGCTGTTTTTT.

V is TRBV5-1 and J is TRBJ2-3; weak D call: TRBD2 (6 bases). This CDR3 spans 16 amino acids. Germline V CDR1 and CDR2: SGHRS, YFSETQ. With 4 bases removed from V and 2 bases from J, the gap between germline ends came to 17 bases. For the CDR3, the DNA is TGCGCCAGCAGCCCCCCGGCGGGGATTCTCACAGATACGCAGTATTTT. Residues: CASSPPAGILTDTQYF.

This clone was found a few times. The V and J genes are TRBV29-1 and TRBJ1-2, with D possibly being TRBD1 (6 bases). The CDR3 loop spans 12 amino acids. V lost 6 bases to trimming and J lost 0 bases, with 8 bases between them. Germline V gives CDR1 SQVTM, CDR2 ANQGSEA. CDR3 bases: TGCAGCGTCGGGACACCTAACTATGGCTACACCTTC. It is translated as CSVGTPNYGYTF.

CDR3 region: CAWSVQGRMTGNTIYF. CDR3 in DNA: TGTGCCTGGAGTGTACAGGGCAGAATGACTGGAAACACCATATATTTT. This sequence joins TRBV30 and TRBJ1-3; tentative D call: TRBD1 (6 bases). The CDR3 runs to 16 residues. V was clipped by 0 bases and J by 2 bases, with 14 bases between them. The germline V gene encodes CDR1 GTSNPN and CDR2 SVGIG (reference sequence).

The chain combines TRBV7-2 with TRBJ1-1; D not certain. The V and J ends lost 5 bases and 2 bases respectively, with 15 bases between them. CDR3 length: 15 residues. Per the germline V gene, CDR1 is SGHTA and CDR2 is FQGNSA. Written as DNA, the CDR3 is TGTGCCAGCAGCCTCAACCCCAACCCCAACACTGAAGCTTTCTTT. Protein: CASSLNPNPNTEAFF. The full variable domain, its missing parts supplied by reference TRBV7-2 and TRBJ1-1, is GAGVSQSPSNKVTEKGKDVELRCDPISGHTALYWYRQSLGQGLEFLIYFQGNSAPDKSGLPSDRFSAERTGGSVSTLTIQRTQQEDSAVYLCASSLNPNPNTEAFFGQGTRLTVV.